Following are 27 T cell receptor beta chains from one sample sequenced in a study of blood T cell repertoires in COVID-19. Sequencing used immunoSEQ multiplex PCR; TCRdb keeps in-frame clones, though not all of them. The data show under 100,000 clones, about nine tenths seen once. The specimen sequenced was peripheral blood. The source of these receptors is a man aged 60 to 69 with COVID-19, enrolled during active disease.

The CDR3 loop is CASSQGTGGADYGYTF. CDR3 bases: TGTGCCAGCAGCCAAGGGACAGGGGGCGCCGACTATGGCTACACCTTC. The V gene is TRBV4-2, the J gene TRBJ1-2, with 11 positions matching TRBD1. J gave up 3 bases and V 1 base, and 4 bases lay outside the gene matches. CDR3 length: 16 residues. Germline CDR1 and CDR2: LGHNA and YNFKEQ.

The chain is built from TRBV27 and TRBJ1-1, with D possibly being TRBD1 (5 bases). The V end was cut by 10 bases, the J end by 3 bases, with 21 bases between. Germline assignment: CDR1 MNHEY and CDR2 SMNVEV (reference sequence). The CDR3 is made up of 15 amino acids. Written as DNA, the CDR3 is TGTGCCACCAAGGCGGTTCGGGGGTGGGACACTGAAGCTTTCTTT. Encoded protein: CATKAVRGWDTEAFF.

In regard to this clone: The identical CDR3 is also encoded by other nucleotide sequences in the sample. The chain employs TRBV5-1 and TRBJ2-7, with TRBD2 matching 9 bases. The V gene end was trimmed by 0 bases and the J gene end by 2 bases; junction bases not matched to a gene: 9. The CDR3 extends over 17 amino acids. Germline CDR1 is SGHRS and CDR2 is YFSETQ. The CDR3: CASSLVMRAGGTYEQYF. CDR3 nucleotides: TGCGCCAGCAGCTTGGTAATGAGGGCGGGGGGGACCTACGAGCAGTACTTC.

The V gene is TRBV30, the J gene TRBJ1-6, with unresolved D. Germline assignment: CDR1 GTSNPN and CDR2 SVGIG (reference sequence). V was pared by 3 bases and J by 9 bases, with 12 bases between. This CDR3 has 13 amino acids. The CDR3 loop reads CAWRDFRGSPLHF. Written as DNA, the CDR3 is TGTGCCTGGAGGGACTTCCGCGGTTCACCCCTCCACTTT.

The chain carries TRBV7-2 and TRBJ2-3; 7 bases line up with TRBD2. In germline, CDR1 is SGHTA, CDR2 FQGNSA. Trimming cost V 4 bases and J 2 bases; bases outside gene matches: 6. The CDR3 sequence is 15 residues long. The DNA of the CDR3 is TGTGCCAGCAGCTCACCGGGACTACTCACAGATACGCAGTATTTT. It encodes CASSSPGLLTDTQYF.

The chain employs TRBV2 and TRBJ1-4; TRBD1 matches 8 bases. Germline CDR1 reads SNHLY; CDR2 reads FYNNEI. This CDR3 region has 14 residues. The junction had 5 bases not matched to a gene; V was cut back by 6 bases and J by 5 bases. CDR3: CASSRGQANEKLFF. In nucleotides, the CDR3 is TGTGCCAGCAGCCGGGGACAGGCGAATGAAAAACTGTTTTTT.

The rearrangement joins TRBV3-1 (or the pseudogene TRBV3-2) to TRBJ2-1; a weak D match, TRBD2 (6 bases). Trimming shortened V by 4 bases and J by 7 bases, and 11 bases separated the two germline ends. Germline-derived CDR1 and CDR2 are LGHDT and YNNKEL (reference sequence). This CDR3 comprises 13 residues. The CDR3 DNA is TGTGCCAGCAGCCTAACTAGCTTGAATGAGCAGTTCTTC. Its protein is CASSLTSLNEQFF.

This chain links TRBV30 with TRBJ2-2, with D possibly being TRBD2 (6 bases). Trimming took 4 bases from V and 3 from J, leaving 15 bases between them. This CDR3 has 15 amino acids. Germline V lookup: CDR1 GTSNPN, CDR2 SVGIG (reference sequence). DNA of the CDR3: TGTGCCTGGAATCCGGGGGAGAGGGACACCGGGGAGCTGTTTTTT. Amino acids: CAWNPGERDTGELFF.

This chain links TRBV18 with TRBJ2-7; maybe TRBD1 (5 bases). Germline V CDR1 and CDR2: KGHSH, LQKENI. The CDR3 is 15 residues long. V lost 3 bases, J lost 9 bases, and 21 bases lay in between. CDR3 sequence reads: CASSPQGQVDLGQYF. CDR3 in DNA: TGTGCCAGCTCACCTCAGGGTCAGGTCGACCTAGGGCAGTACTTC.

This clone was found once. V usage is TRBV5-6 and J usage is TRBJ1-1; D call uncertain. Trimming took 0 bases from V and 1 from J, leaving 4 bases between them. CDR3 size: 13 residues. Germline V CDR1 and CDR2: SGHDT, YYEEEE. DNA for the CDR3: TGTGCCAGCAGCTTGGGGAGGAACACTGAAGCTTTCTTT. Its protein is CASSLGRNTEAFF.

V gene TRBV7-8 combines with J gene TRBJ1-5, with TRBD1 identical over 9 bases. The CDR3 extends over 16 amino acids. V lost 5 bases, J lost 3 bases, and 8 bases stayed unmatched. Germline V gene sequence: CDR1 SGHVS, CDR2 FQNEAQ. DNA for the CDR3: TGTGCCAGCAGCCCAACAGGGGGCAGTGACAATCAGCCCCAGCATTTT. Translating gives CASSPTGGSDNQPQHF.

DNA of the CDR3: TGTGCCATCAGTGAGTCGGGACTCCAGGACACCGGGGAGCTGTTTTTT. Protein product: CAISESGLQDTGELFF. This chain links TRBV10-3 with TRBJ2-2, with D possibly being TRBD2 (6 bases). Trimming removed 0 bases from V and 3 bases from J, with 11 bases in between. Looked up from germline, CDR1 is ENHRY and CDR2 is SYGVKD. There are 16 residues in the CDR3.

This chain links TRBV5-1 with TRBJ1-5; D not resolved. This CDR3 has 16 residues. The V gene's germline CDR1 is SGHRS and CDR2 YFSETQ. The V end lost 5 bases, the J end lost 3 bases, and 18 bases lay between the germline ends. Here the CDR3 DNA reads TGCGCCAGCAGGCCAACGGGCACGGGAGACAATCAGCCCCAGCATTTT. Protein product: CASRPTGTGDNQPQHF.

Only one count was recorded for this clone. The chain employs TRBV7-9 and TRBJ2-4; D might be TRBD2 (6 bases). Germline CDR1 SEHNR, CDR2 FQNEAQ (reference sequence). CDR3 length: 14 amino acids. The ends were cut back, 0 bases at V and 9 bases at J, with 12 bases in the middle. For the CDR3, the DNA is TGTGCCAGCAGCTTAGCGGGGCGCGGGGCCATTCAGTACTTC. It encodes CASSLAGRGAIQYF.

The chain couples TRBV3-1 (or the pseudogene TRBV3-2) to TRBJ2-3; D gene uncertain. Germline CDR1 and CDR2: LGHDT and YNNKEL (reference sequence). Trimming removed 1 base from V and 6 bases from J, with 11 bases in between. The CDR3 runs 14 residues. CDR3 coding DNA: TGTGCCAGCAGCCAAGGAGTAGGTAGCGATACGCAGTATTTT. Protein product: CASSQGVGSDTQYF.

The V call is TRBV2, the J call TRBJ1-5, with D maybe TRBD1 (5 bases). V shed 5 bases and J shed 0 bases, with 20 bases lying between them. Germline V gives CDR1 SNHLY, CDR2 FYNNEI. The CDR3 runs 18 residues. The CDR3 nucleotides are TGTGCCAGCAGTCGAGAGCGGGACGGAACTTATAGCAATCAGCCCCAGCATTTT. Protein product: CASSRERDGTYSNQPQHF.

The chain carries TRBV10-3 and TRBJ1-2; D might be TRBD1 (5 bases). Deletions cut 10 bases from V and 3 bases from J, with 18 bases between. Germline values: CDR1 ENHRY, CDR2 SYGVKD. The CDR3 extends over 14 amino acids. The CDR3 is CASCPDGGDYGYTF. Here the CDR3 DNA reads TGTGCCAGCTGTCCAGACGGGGGGGACTATGGCTACACCTTC.

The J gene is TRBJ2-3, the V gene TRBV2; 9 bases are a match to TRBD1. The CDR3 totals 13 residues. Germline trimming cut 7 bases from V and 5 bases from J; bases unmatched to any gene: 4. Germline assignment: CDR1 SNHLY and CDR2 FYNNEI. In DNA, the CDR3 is TGTGCCAGCACCCGACAGGGGGGAGATACGCAGTATTTT. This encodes CASTRQGGDTQYF.

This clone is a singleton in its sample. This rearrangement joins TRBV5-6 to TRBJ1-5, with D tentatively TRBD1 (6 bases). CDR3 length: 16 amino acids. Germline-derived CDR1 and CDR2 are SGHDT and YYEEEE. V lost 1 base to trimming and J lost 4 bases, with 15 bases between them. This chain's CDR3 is CASSLKGQGLNQPQHF. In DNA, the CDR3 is TGTGCCAGCAGCTTGAAGGGGCAGGGGCTGAATCAGCCCCAGCATTTT.

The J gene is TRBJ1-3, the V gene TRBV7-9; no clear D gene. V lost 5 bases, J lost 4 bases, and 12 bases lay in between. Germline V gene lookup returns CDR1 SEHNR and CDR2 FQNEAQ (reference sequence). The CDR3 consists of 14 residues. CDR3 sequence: CASSPDSSGNTIYF. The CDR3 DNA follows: TGTGCCAGCAGCCCGGACTCCTCGGGAAACACCATATATTTT.

This CDR3 is CARSLPQGTRAYEQYF. The CDR3 DNA reads as TGTGCCAGAAGCTTGCCTCAAGGGACTCGAGCCTACGAGCAGTACTTC. This sequence joins TRBV5-3 and TRBJ2-7, with D possibly TRBD2 on 6 matching bases. TRBV5-3 is an ORF, with its function uncertain. V was clipped by 1 base and J by 2 bases, with 16 bases between them. The CDR3 is 16 residues long.

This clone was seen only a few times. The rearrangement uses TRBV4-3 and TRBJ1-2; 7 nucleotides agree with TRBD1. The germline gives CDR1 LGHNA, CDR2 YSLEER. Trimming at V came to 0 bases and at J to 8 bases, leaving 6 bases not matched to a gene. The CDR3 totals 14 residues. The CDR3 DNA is TGCGCCAGCAGCCAAGATTTGACAGGGCTCGGCTACACCTTC. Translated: CASSQDLTGLGYTF.

This chain's CDR3 is CASSSGQGVLYGYTF. The CDR3 DNA reads as TGTGCCAGCAGTTCGGGACAGGGGGTACTCTATGGCTACACCTTC. The chain combines TRBV28 with TRBJ1-2; 11 nucleotides agree with TRBD1. In germline, CDR1 is MDHEN, CDR2 SYDVKM. Trimming removed 4 bases from V and 4 bases from J; junction bases left unmatched: 5. The CDR3 runs 15 residues.

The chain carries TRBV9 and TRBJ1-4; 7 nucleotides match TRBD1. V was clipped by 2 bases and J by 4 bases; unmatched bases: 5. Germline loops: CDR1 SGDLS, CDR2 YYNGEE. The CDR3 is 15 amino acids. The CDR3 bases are TGTGCCAGCAGCGTTGGGACAGCCAATAATGAAAAACTGTTTTTT. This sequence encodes CASSVGTANNEKLFF.

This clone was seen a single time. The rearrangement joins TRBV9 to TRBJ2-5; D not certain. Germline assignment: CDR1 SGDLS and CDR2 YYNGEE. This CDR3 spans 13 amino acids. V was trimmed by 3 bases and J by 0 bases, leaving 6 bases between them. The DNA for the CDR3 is TGTGCCAGCAGCGGGGCAGACCAAGAGACCCAGTACTTC. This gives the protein CASSGADQETQYF.

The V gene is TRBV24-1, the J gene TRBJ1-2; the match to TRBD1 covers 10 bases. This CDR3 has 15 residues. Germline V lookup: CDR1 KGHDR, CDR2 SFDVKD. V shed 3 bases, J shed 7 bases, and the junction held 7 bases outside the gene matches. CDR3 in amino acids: CATSDPGTGEAGYTF. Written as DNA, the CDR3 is TGTGCCACCAGTGATCCCGGGACAGGGGAGGCTGGCTACACCTTC.

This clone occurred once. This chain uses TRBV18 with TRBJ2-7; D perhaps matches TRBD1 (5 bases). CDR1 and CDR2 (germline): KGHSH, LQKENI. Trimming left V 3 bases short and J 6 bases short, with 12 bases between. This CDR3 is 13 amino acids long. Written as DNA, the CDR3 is TGTGCCAGCTCACCCCAGGTTACAGGCGAGCAGTACTTC. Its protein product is CASSPQVTGEQYF.